A single sample is the source of the 26 T cell receptor beta chains below, sequenced in a study of T-cell memory formation after mild COVID-19. Via MiXCR, TCRdb re-called the 5' RACE reads, giving one row per CDR3 protein. This sample has approximately 300,000 distinct CDR3 sequences; approximately 16% occur once, and the top ten carry approximately 23%. The sequencing sample was made of PBMCs or a T cell subset sorted from them (not recorded which). The receptors originated from a man aged 18 to 35 who had mild COVID-19 (a few samples of this study predate the infection). Cell type and time point are not known.

The V gene is TRBV20-1, the J gene TRBJ2-3; D remains ambiguous. This CDR3 is 16 amino acids long. Germline lookup yields CDR1 DFQATT and CDR2 SNEGSKA (reference sequence). V was trimmed by 3 bases and J by 0 bases, leaving 16 bases between them. The CDR3 sequence: CSASVRALTSTDTQYF. CDR3 in DNA: TGCAGTGCTAGTGTCCGGGCCCTCACTAGCACAGATACGCAGTATTTT.

This clonotype was observed at least ten times. The chain uses TRBV5-1 and TRBJ2-6; no clear D. This CDR3 is built from 16 residues. V gave up 0 bases and J gave up 0 bases, with 7 bases separating them. Looked up from germline, CDR1 is SGHRS and CDR2 is YFSETQ. This chain's CDR3 is CASSLGPLSGANVLTF. As DNA, the CDR3 is TGCGCCAGCAGCTTGGGACCCCTCTCTGGGGCCAACGTCCTGACTTTC.

In its sample, this clonotype was seen a few times. The chain has TRBV5-1 and TRBJ2-7, with TRBD1 identical over 8 bases. Germline V gene lookup returns CDR1 SGHRS and CDR2 YFSETQ. The length of the CDR3 is 15 residues. Unmatched junction bases numbered 8, after V lost 4 bases and J lost 2 bases. The CDR3 DNA sequence: TGCGCCAGCAGCCCTGGACAGGGAGGAACCTACGAGCAGTACGTC. It encodes CASSPGQGGTYEQYV.

This clonotype occurred many times. This chain joins TRBV7-2 and TRBJ2-1; no reliable D call. The V gene's germline CDR1 is SGHTA and CDR2 FQGNSA. The CDR3 is 15 residues long. V was trimmed by 5 bases and J by 0 bases, leaving 11 bases between them. The CDR3 sequence is CASSPFKGSYNEQFF. In nucleotides, the CDR3 is TGTGCCAGCAGCCCCTTCAAAGGCTCCTACAATGAGCAGTTCTTC.

This clonotype came up a few times. This chain joins TRBV24-1 and TRBJ2-1; 10 nucleotides line up with TRBD1. The CDR3 length is 15 residues. Trimming took 4 bases from V and 4 from J; bases not matched to a gene: 3. The germline CDR1 and CDR2 sequences are KGHDR and SFDVKD. The CDR3 here is CATSEWTGGYNEQFF. CDR3 in DNA: TGTGCCACCAGTGAGTGGACAGGGGGATACAATGAGCAGTTCTTC.

The CDR3 here is CASSYDRGKGNEQFF. DNA of the CDR3: TGTGCCAGCAGTTACGACAGGGGGAAAGGCAATGAGCAGTTCTTC. This rearrangement joins TRBV6-5 to TRBJ2-1; 9 nucleotides match TRBD1. The junction had 5 bases not matched to a gene; V was cut back by 2 bases and J by 6 bases. The CDR3 has 15 amino acids. In germline, CDR1 is MNHEY, CDR2 SVGAGI.

This chain uses TRBV20-1 with TRBJ2-3; D possibly corresponds to TRBD1 (5 bases). Germline-derived CDR1 and CDR2 are DFQATT and SNEGSKA (reference sequence). V lost 2 bases to trimming and J lost 4 bases, with 13 bases between them. The CDR3 covers 14 residues. This CDR3 reads CSARTGIRADTQYF. The CDR3 DNA is TGCAGTGCTAGAACAGGAATCCGAGCAGATACGCAGTATTTT.

This clonotype has at least ten counts. The CDR3 is CASSPGTVTGELFF. CDR3 bases: TGTGCCAGCAGCCCAGGGACGGTTACCGGGGAGCTGTTTTTT. The chain couples TRBV7-6 to TRBJ2-2; D assignment may be TRBD1 or TRBD2 (5 bases each). This CDR3 comprises 14 residues. Germline-derived CDR1 and CDR2 are SGHVS and FNYEAQ. V lost 5 bases to trimming and J lost 5 bases, with 12 bases between them.

This clonotype has more than one count but fewer than ten. This chain joins TRBV6-2 or TRBV6-3 and TRBJ1-5; 8 bases fit TRBD1. V dropped 3 bases and J dropped 4; count of bases not matched to a gene: 5. The germline gives CDR1 MNHEY, CDR2 SVGEGT. This CDR3 is built from 15 residues. The CDR3 region is CASSYQGAWNQPQHF. CDR3 coding DNA: TGTGCCAGCAGTTATCAGGGGGCTTGGAATCAGCCCCAGCATTTT.

The V gene is TRBV25-1, the J gene TRBJ1-1; a weak D match, TRBD1 (5 bases). The CDR3 totals 14 residues. CDR1 and CDR2 (germline): MGHDK, SYGVNS. V was clipped by 1 base and J by 4 bases, with 10 bases between them. CDR3 region: CASSESRASTEAFF. The CDR3 nucleotides are TGTGCCAGCAGTGAATCCAGGGCAAGCACTGAAGCTTTCTTT.

The rearrangement uses TRBV30 and TRBJ1-5; possibly TRBD1 for D (6 bases). Germline V gene data show CDR1 as GTSNPN and CDR2 as SVGIG (reference sequence). The CDR3 length is 17 residues. The V end lost 0 bases, the J end lost 0 bases, and 15 bases lay between the germline ends. Written as DNA, the CDR3 is TGTGCCTGGAGTGTTGGGTACCAGGGGTTTAGCAATCAGCCCCAGCATTTT. Its protein is CAWSVGYQGFSNQPQHF.

This rearrangement joins TRBV12-3 or TRBV12-4 to TRBJ2-5, with D maybe TRBD1 (6 bases). The CDR3 has 15 amino acids. Trimming left V 6 bases short and J 5 bases short, with 19 bases between. Written as DNA, the CDR3 is TGTGCCAGCAGAAGGACCCGGACAGTGACGGAGACCCAGTACTTC. This sequence encodes CASRRTRTVTETQYF.

This rearrangement joins TRBV6-2 or TRBV6-3 to TRBJ1-1, with TRBD1 matching over 7 bases. The junction had 4 bases not matched to a gene; V was cut back by 5 bases and J by 1 base. The CDR3 contains 14 residues. Germline V gene lookup returns CDR1 MNHEY and CDR2 SVGEGT. CDR3 nucleotides: TGTGCCAGCAGTGCACGGACAGGGAACACTGAAGCTTTCTTT. Translating gives CASSARTGNTEAFF.

This clonotype came up a few times. The chain carries TRBV28 and TRBJ2-5; TRBD1 aligns across 7 bases. The CDR3 is made up of 13 amino acids. CDR1 and CDR2 from the germline V gene are MDHEN and SYDVKM. V dropped 4 bases and J dropped 5; count of bases not matched to a gene: 4. The CDR3 protein is CASSSGQRETQYF. The CDR3 nucleotides are TGTGCCAGCAGTTCGGGACAGCGGGAGACCCAGTACTTC. The whole variable domain, filled in from reference TRBV28 and TRBJ2-5, reads DVKVTQSSRYLVKRTGEKVFLECVQDMDHENMFWYRQDPGLGLRLIYFSYDVKMKEKGDIPEGYSVSREKKERFSLILESASTNQTSMYLCASSSGQRETQYFGPGTRLLVL.

This sequence joins TRBV5-6 and TRBJ1-5; no reliable D call. CDR1 is SGHDT and CDR2 is YYEEEE in the germline V gene. V gave up 3 bases and J gave up 5 bases, with 12 bases separating them. The CDR3 has 14 amino acids. CDR3 loop: CASSSRLWDQPQHF. The CDR3 DNA follows: TGTGCCAGCAGCTCCCGCCTGTGGGATCAGCCCCAGCATTTT.

This clonotype was found a few times. This chain joins TRBV11-2 and TRBJ2-2; D possibly corresponds to TRBD2 (6 bases). V lost 4 bases, J lost 7 bases, and 16 bases lay in between. This CDR3 is 15 amino acids long. Germline V gene sequence: CDR1 SGHAT, CDR2 FQNNGV. The CDR3 nucleotides are TGTGCCAGCAGCTCGTGGAGGGGTCCGGGCGGGGAGCTGTTTTTT. Protein product: CASSSWRGPGGELFF.

This chain uses TRBV7-9 with TRBJ1-2, with a weak D call TRBD1 (5 bases). The CDR3 loop spans 14 amino acids. CDR1 and CDR2 from the germline V gene are SEHNR and FQNEAQ (reference sequence). The germline V and J ends were trimmed by 5 bases and 4 bases, with 14 bases remaining between them. The CDR3 bases are TGTGCCAGCAGCATCGTAAAGGGGATCTATGGCTACACCTTC. Amino acid sequence: CASSIVKGIYGYTF.

The rearrangement uses TRBV29-1 and TRBJ1-5, with D perhaps TRBD1 (5 bases). The ends were cut back, 4 bases at V and 6 bases at J, with 10 bases in the middle. Germline V CDR1 and CDR2: SQVTM, ANQGSEA. The CDR3 has 12 amino acids. The CDR3 nucleotides are TGCAGCGTTGCACTTCAGGGTCAGCCCCAGCATTTT. This codes for CSVALQGQPQHF.

This clonotype was detected only a few times. The rearrangement links TRBV4-3 to TRBJ2-2; TRBD1 might be the D (7 bases). The CDR3 length is 16 residues. Germline V gene data show CDR1 as LGHNA and CDR2 as YSLEER. Trimming cost V 4 bases and J 4 bases, with 16 bases left between them. As DNA, the CDR3 is TGCGCCAGCAGCCGCCAGGGGGGTAGCTTCACCGGGGAGCTGTTTTTT. Translated, it gives CASSRQGGSFTGELFF.

This clonotype was detected a few times. The chain couples TRBV4-3 to TRBJ2-2; TRBD2 aligns across 9 bases. The CDR3 has 16 residues. Germline assignment: CDR1 LGHNA and CDR2 YSLEER. Trimming took 4 bases from V and 6 from J; bases not matched to a gene: 9. Here the CDR3 DNA reads TGCGCCAGCAGCCTAGGAGCGGGGGGCGGGGCCGGGGAGCTGTTTTTT. Its translation: CASSLGAGGGAGELFF.

This clonotype has just a few counts. This chain uses TRBV5-6 with TRBJ1-5; unclear D gene. Trimming pared 3 bases from V and 5 bases from J, leaving 9 bases between. This CDR3 has 13 amino acids. From germline, CDR1 is SGHDT and CDR2 YYEEEE. CDR3 bases: TGTGCCAGCAGCTCAACAGCGGATCAGCCCCAGCATTTT. Translating gives CASSSTADQPQHF.

This clonotype was detected only a few times. This chain connects TRBV28 to TRBJ1-1; D is unresolved. V lost 3 bases and J lost 0, with 14 bases in between. CDR3 length: 16 amino acids. The germline V gene has CDR1 MDHEN and CDR2 SYDVKM. The CDR3 nucleotides read TGTGCCAGCAGTTTTCGACGGAACACCATGAACACTGAAGCTTTCTTT. Its protein product is CASSFRRNTMNTEAFF.

This clonotype was picked up one time. This chain joins TRBV10-3 and TRBJ1-3; D may be TRBD1 (5 bases). The CDR3 has 17 residues. Germline CDR1 ENHRY, CDR2 SYGVKD. Trimming took off 0 bases at V and 1 base at J, with 13 bases between the two ends. CDR3 sequence reads: CAISESWGSQSGNTIYF. Written as DNA, the CDR3 is TGTGCCATCAGTGAGTCCTGGGGCTCCCAGTCTGGAAACACCATATATTTT.

The V and J genes are TRBV19 and TRBJ1-1; 8 positions agree with TRBD1. Germline V gene data show CDR1 as LNHDA and CDR2 as SQIVND (reference sequence). This CDR3 spans 16 amino acids. V lost 7 bases, J lost 6 bases, and 16 bases stayed unmatched. Written as DNA, the CDR3 is TGTGCCAGTACCCTAGGGCCAGGGGGCGCATCCGCTGAAGCTTTCTTT. It codes for CASTLGPGGASAEAFF.

The V and J genes are TRBV6-5 and TRBJ2-7, with 12 bases that match TRBD1. This CDR3 is 11 amino acids long. The V gene end was trimmed by 10 bases and the J gene end by 6 bases; junction bases not matched to a gene: 1. Per germline, CDR1 MNHEY and CDR2 SVGAGI. The CDR3 sequence: CATGQGAEQYF. Written as DNA, the CDR3 is TGTGCCACGGGACAGGGGGCCGAGCAGTACTTC.

This clonotype was observed a handful of times. An end of the junction differs from the germline gene, which may be a read error. The chain is built from TRBV6-2 or TRBV6-3 and TRBJ2-1; D is unresolved. The CDR3 covers 13 residues. Germline CDR1 reads MNHEY; CDR2 reads SVGEGT. CDR3 region: CASSYLRNNEQFF. CDR3 coding DNA: TGTGCCAGCAGTTACCTACGGAACAACGAGCAGTTCTTC.